This TCR beta chain derives from a study of blood T cell repertoires in COVID-19. Study in general: The United States, Italy and Spain provided the acute and convalescent COVID-19 samples. The cDNA or gDNA used as material had been derived from T cells, B-cell-depleted T cells, or PBMCs.

As originally analysed: Estimation of nucleated cell counts relied on the amplification of reference gene primers. Clones were read by immunoSEQ multiplex PCR, and TCRdb kept only the in-frame ones, dropping some. That table supplies the V and J calls and clone size; D and trimming were determined from the DNA. The table records about 220,000 clones, approximately 90% of them present only once. Germline assignment: CDR1 SGHAT and CDR2 FQDESV (reference sequence). There are 14 residues in the CDR3. Trimming took 1 base from V and 3 from J, leaving 6 bases between them. Patients from Seattle were sampled longitudinally, starting during active infection.

The TCR comes from a woman aged 50 to 65 with COVID-19, enrolled during active disease. The V call is TRBV11-1, the J call TRBJ2-2; D is unclear. The sequencing sample was made of peripheral blood. The CDR3 spells CASSLGPDTGELFF. The CDR3 nucleotides are TGTGCCAGCAGCTTAGGCCCGGACACCGGGGAGCTGTTTTTT.